This T cell receptor beta chain derives from a study of shared clonotypes between healthy human individuals. This clone was observed a handful of times. TCRdb's copy holds only in-frame clones and misses some; the assay was immunoSEQ multiplex PCR. The repertoire holds hundreds of thousands of clones, with nearly 98% as singletons. CD8 cells classed as naive were CD45RO-negative and positively selected for CCR7, excluding terminally differentiated effector memory CD45RA+ cells. V lost 7 bases and J lost 5, with 17 bases in between. The CDR3 runs 14 residues. CDR1 and CDR2 (germline): MDHEN, SYDVKM. V and J are TRBV28 and TRBJ1-1, with D possibly matching TRBD1 (5 bases). This receptor was identified in a man aged 25 to 45 in good health. The sequencing input was naive CD8+ T cells sorted from blood. In DNA, the CDR3 is TGTGCCAGCACCTCCCGCAGGGTTGAGACTGAAGCTTTCTTT. It translates to CASTSRRVETEAFF.